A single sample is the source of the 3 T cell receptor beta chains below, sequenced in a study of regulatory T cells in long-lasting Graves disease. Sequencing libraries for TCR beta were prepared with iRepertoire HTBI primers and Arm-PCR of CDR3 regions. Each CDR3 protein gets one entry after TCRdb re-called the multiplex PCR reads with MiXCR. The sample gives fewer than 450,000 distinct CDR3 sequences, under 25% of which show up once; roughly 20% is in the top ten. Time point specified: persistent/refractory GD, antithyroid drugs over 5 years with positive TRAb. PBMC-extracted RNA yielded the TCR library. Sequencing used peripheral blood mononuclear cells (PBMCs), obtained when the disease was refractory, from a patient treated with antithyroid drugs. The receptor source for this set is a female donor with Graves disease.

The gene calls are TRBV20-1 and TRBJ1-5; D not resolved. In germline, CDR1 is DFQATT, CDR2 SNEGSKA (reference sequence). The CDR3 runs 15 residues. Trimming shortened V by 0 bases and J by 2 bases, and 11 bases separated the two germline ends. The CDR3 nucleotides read TGCAGTGCTAGAGATGACGGGTTGGGCAATCAGCCCCAGCATTTT. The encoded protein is CSARDDGLGNQPQHF.

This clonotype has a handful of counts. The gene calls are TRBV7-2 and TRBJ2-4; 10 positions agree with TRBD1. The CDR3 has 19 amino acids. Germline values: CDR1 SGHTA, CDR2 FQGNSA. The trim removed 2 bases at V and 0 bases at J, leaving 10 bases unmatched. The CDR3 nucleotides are TGTGCCAGCAGCTTATCGACAGGGGGCTCTAGGGTAGCCAAAAACATTCAGTACTTC. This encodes CASSLSTGGSRVAKNIQYF.

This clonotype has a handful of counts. The CDR3 sequence is CASSLPKGGQGPGELFF. The CDR3 nucleotides are TGTGCCAGCAGCTTGCCTAAAGGGGGCCAGGGCCCCGGGGAGCTGTTTTTT. This sequence joins TRBV7-2 and TRBJ2-2; 7 bases match TRBD1. Germline CDR1 is SGHTA and CDR2 is FQGNSA. Trimming took 3 bases from V and 6 from J; bases not matched to a gene: 13. The length of the CDR3 is 17 residues.